A single sample gave rise to the 18 T cell receptor beta chains below, sequenced in a study of patients and donors after allogeneic stem cell transplantation. TCRdb re-analysed the RT-PCR reads in MiXCR, keeping a single row per CDR3 protein. Of roughly 140,000 distinct CDR3 sequences listed, roughly 35% are singletons. Sequenced sample: blood, either unsorted or a sorted T cell fraction (not recorded which). Source of these receptors: a human donor who was either an allogeneic HSCT recipient or a stem cell or donor lymphocyte infusion donor (not recorded which). It is not recorded whose cells these are; they may come from a transplant donor.

There are a few counts of this clonotype. The germline gene is not matched at one end of the junction; a read error may be the cause. The CDR3 loop reads CATSAAKGNQPQHF. CDR3 coding DNA: TGTGCCACCAGCGCGGCCAAGGGCAATCAACCCCAGCATTTT. The chain recombines TRBV15 with TRBJ1-5; D is unclear. The CDR3 has 14 residues. CDR1 LNHNV and CDR2 YYDKDF come from the germline V gene (reference sequence).

The rearrangement uses TRBV3-1 and TRBJ2-1, with D uncertain. CDR1 and CDR2 (germline): LGHDT, YNNKEL (reference sequence). V was pared by 0 bases and J by 7 bases, with 13 bases between. The CDR3 spans 15 residues. CDR3 bases: TGTGCCAGCAGCCAAGATGGTACCCTGTCGAATGAGCAGTTCTTC. Amino acid sequence: CASSQDGTLSNEQFF.

The chain is built from TRBV7-8 and TRBJ2-2, with 10 bases matching TRBD2. The germline CDR1 and CDR2 sequences are SGHVS and FQNEAQ. CDR3 length equals 16 residues. The V segment lost 6 bases and the J segment 8 bases; nucleotides outside the gene matches: 12. The CDR3 bases are TGTGCCAGCAGACCTACCCTAGCGGGGGTTAAGGGGGAGCTGTTTTTT. This encodes CASRPTLAGVKGELFF.

This clonotype was seen a handful of times. The V call is TRBV12-3 or TRBV12-4, the J call TRBJ1-1; TRBD1 aligns across 8 bases. There are 15 residues in the CDR3. Unmatched junction bases numbered 6, after V lost 5 bases and J lost 1 base. This chain's CDR3 is CASSITGGPNTEAFF. CDR3 DNA sequence: TGTGCCAGCAGTATTACAGGGGGACCGAACACTGAAGCTTTCTTT.

This clonotype was counted between two and nine times. V is TRBV12-3 or TRBV12-4 and J is TRBJ1-1, with D possibly being TRBD1 (5 bases). Trimming left V 2 bases short and J 0 bases short, with 10 bases between. The CDR3 is 15 amino acids. Written as DNA, the CDR3 is TGTGCCAGCAGTTTATGGGGACCCTTGAACACTGAAGCTTTCTTT. Its translation: CASSLWGPLNTEAFF.

The chain links TRBV20-1 to TRBJ1-2; 7 bases line up with TRBD1. Germline V lookup: CDR1 DFQATT, CDR2 SNEGSKA (reference sequence). The trim removed 0 bases at V and 0 bases at J, leaving 1 base unmatched. The CDR3 runs 14 residues. CDR3 in amino acids: CSAREGQANYGYTF. CDR3 nucleotide sequence: TGCAGTGCTAGAGAAGGACAGGCTAACTATGGCTACACCTTC.

V gene TRBV12-3 or TRBV12-4 combines with J gene TRBJ1-2, with D unresolved. V lost 6 bases, J lost 4 bases, and 12 bases lay in between. This CDR3 spans 13 amino acids. The CDR3 reads CASSPPRGYGYTF. In nucleotides, the CDR3 is TGTGCCAGCAGCCCTCCCCGGGGCTATGGCTACACCTTC.

This chain uses TRBV12-3 or TRBV12-4 with TRBJ2-1; D is perhaps TRBD2 (7 bases). The CDR3 totals 15 residues. With 5 bases removed from V and 0 bases from J, the gap between germline ends came to 11 bases. DNA for the CDR3: TGTGCCAGCAGTCACGGGGGGCCCTCCTACAATGAGCAGTTCTTC. Protein sequence: CASSHGGPSYNEQFF.

The rearrangement uses TRBV4-3 and TRBJ1-3; D gene unclear. V shed 5 bases and J shed 8 bases, with 13 bases lying between them. From germline, CDR1 is LGHNA and CDR2 YSLEER. The CDR3 runs to 13 residues. This CDR3 is CASSEGRGDTIYF. The CDR3 nucleotides are TGCGCCAGCAGCGAAGGGCGCGGGGACACCATATATTTT.

The chain combines TRBV5-1 with TRBJ2-1; 9 bases map to TRBD2. CDR3 length: 15 residues. Germline lookup yields CDR1 SGHRS and CDR2 YFSETQ. The junction had 7 bases not matched to a gene; V was cut back by 1 base and J by 8 bases. The CDR3 nucleotides read TGCGCCAGCAGCTTGAGTAGCGGGAGTTGGGATGAGCAGTTCTTC. It yields the protein CASSLSSGSWDEQFF. Together with reference TRBV5-1 and TRBJ2-1, the CDR3 gives the full variable domain: KAGVTQTPRYLIKTRGQQVTLSCSPISGHRSVSWYQQTPGQGLQFLFEYFSETQRNKGNFPGRFSGRQFSNSRSEMNVSTLELGDSALYLCASSLSSGSWDEQFFGPGTRLTVL.

This clonotype was counted a few times. V is TRBV12-3 or TRBV12-4 and J is TRBJ1-5; possibly TRBD1 for D (6 bases). V lost 5 bases and J lost 2, with 13 bases in between. This CDR3 is built from 15 residues. CDR3 sequence (DNA): TGTGCCAGCAGTAAAACAGGGTTTGGCAATCAGCCCCAGCATTTT. Translation: CASSKTGFGNQPQHF.

This clonotype was counted a few times. The V gene is TRBV12-3 or TRBV12-4, the J gene TRBJ1-2; weak D call: TRBD1 (6 bases). Trimming left V 3 bases short and J 8 bases short, with 10 bases between. The CDR3 spans 12 residues. This chain's CDR3 is CASSLGRGGYTF. The CDR3, as DNA: TGTGCCAGCAGTTTGGGCAGGGGCGGCTACACCTTC.

The chain links TRBV5-5 to TRBJ1-1; possibly TRBD1 for D (6 bases). Between the trimmed V and J ends, which lost 4 bases and 4 bases, there was a span of 11 bases. The germline gives CDR1 SGHKS, CDR2 YYEKEE (reference sequence). This CDR3 region has 13 residues. The DNA of the CDR3 is TGTGCCAGCAGCGGGGGCCCAGGCACTGAAGCTTTCTTT. Translation gives CASSGGPGTEAFF.

V and J are TRBV2 and TRBJ1-5; D uncertain. CDR1 and CDR2 from the germline V gene are SNHLY and FYNNEI. There are 13 residues in the CDR3. Trimming shortened V by 2 bases and J by 10 bases, and 12 bases separated the two germline ends. The CDR3 here is CASSEPPKLPQHF. As DNA, the CDR3 is TGTGCCAGCAGTGAACCTCCAAAACTACCCCAGCATTTT.

This clonotype was recorded a few times. V usage is TRBV6-2 or TRBV6-3 and J usage is TRBJ2-1; unclear D gene. Trimming took off 1 base at V and 3 bases at J, with 4 bases between the two ends. Germline V gene sequence: CDR1 MNHEY, CDR2 SVGEGT. This CDR3 region has 13 residues. The DNA for the CDR3 is TGTGCCAGCAGTTACTTGGGCTACAATGAGCAGTTCTTC. Its protein product is CASSYLGYNEQFF.

The CDR3 sequence: CASSLAGNSYEQYF. DNA for the CDR3: TGTGCCAGCAGCTTGGCAGGGAATTCCTACGAGCAGTACTTC. The rearrangement uses TRBV11-2 and TRBJ2-7; D perhaps matches TRBD1 (5 bases). The germline gives CDR1 SGHAT, CDR2 FQNNGV. The length of the CDR3 is 14 residues. Trimming removed 3 bases from V and 1 base from J, with 10 bases in between.

This clonotype was detected only a few times. The chain is built from TRBV6-2 or TRBV6-3 and TRBJ1-5, with 7 positions matching TRBD1. V lost 6 bases and J lost 6; bases outside the gene matches: 8. CDR1 is MNHEY and CDR2 is SVGEGT in the germline V gene. The CDR3 contains 14 residues. Written as DNA, the CDR3 is TGTGCCAGCAGCCTCGACAGGGAACGTCAGCCCCAGCATTTT. It encodes CASSLDRERQPQHF.

This clonotype has a handful of counts. This rearrangement joins TRBV13 to TRBJ2-7; tentatively, D is TRBD1 or TRBD2 (5 bases each). This CDR3 contains 15 residues. Germline CDR1 PRHDT, CDR2 FYEKMQ (reference sequence). Trimming cost V 4 bases and J 5 bases, with 18 bases left between them. The chain's CDR3 is CASSSKGDPMDEQYF. For the CDR3, the DNA is TGTGCCAGCAGCTCTAAAGGGGACCCGATGGACGAGCAGTACTTC.